This T cell receptor (beta chain) emerged from a study of radiation and T cells in renal cell carcinoma. Time point described: blood 2 weeks post-SBRT. Treatment here: 15 Gy SBRT to primary tumor, nephrectomy 4 weeks later. Sequencing used immunoSEQ multiplex PCR; TCRdb keeps in-frame clones, though not all of them. The sample has more than 75,000 clones; approximately 86% are singletons. V lost 8 bases and J lost 7, with 17 bases in between. Germline V gene lookup returns CDR1 LNHDA and CDR2 SQIVND (reference sequence). This CDR3 comprises 14 residues. This receptor was identified in a woman aged 45-65 years with renal cell carcinoma. The material sequenced was blood, taken from a patient whose treatment included radiotherapy and nephrectomy. J is TRBJ1-4 and V is TRBV19; D unresolved. The CDR3 region is CASSQAARSEKLFF. CDR3 bases: TGTGCCAGTTCCCAGGCGGCCCGTAGTGAAAAACTGTTTTTT.